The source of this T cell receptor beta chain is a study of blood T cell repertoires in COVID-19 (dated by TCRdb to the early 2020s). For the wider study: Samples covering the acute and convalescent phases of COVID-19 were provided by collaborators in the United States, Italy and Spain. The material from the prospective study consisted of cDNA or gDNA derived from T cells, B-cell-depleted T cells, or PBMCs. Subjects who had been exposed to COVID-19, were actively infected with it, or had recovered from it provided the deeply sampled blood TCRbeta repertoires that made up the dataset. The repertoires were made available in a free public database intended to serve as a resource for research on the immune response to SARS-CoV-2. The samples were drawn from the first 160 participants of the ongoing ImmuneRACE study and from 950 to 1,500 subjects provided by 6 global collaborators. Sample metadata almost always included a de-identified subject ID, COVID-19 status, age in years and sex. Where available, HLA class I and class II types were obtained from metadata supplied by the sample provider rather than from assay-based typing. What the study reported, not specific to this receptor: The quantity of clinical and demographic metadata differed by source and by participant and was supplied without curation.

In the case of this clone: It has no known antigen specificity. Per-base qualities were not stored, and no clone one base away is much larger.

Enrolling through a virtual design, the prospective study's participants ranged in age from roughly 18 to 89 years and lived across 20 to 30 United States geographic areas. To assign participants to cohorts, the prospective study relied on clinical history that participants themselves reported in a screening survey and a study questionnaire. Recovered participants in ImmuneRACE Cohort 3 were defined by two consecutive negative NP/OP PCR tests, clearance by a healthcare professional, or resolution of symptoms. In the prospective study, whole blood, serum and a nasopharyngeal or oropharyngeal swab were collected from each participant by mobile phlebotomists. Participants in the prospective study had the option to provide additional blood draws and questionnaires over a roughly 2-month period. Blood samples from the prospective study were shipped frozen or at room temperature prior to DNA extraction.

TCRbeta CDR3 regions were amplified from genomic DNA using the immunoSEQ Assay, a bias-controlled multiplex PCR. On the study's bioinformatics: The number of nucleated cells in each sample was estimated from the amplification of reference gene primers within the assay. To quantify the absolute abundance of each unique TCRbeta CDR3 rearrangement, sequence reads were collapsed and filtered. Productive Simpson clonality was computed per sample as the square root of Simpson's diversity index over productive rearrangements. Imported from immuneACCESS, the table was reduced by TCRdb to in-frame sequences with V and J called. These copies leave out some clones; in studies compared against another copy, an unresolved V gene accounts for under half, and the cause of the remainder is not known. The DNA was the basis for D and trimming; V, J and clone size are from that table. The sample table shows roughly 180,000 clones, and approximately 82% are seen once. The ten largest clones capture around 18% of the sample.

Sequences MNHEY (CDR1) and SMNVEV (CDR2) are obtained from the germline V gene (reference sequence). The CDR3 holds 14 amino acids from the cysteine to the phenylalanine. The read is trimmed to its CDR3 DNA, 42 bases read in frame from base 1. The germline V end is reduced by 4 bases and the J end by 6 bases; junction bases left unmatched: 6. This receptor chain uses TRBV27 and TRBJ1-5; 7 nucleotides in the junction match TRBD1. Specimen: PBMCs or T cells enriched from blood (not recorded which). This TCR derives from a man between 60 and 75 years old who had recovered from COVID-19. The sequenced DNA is TGTGCCAGCAGTTCGACAGGGTCCGCTCAGCCCCAGCATTTT. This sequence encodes CASSSTGSAQPQHF.